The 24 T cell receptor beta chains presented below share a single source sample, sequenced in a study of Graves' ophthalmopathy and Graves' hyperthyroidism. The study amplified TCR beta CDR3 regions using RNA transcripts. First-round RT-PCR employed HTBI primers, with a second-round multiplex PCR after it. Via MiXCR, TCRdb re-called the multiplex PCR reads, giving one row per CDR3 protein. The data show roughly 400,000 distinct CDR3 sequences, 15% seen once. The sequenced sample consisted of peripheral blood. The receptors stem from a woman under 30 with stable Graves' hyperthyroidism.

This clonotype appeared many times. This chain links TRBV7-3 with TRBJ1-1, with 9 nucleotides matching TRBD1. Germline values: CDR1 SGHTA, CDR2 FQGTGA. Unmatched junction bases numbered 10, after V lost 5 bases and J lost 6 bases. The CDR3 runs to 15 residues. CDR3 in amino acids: CASSPGTGQQPEAFF. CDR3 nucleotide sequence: TGTGCCAGCAGCCCCGGGACAGGGCAGCAACCTGAAGCTTTCTTT.

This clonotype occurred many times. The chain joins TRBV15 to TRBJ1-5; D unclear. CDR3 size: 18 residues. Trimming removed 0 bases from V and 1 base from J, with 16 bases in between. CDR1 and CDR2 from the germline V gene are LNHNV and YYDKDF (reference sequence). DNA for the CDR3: TGTGCCACCAGCAGAGAGGCAGACCCGTCGGAAAGCAATCAGCCCCAGCATTTT. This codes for CATSREADPSESNQPQHF.

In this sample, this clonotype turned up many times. The CDR3 DNA reads as TGCGCCAGCAGCCCGCCATACAGGGGGACTGAAGCTTTCTTT. Translating gives CASSPPYRGTEAFF. The gene calls are TRBV4-1 and TRBJ1-1; 8 bases align to TRBD1. The germline CDR1 and CDR2 sequences are MGHRA and YSYEKL. Germline trimming cut 4 bases from V and 5 bases from J; bases unmatched to any gene: 6. This CDR3 has 14 residues.

The CDR3 DNA is TGCAGTGCTAGACTCGCCGCGAACACCGGGGAGCTGTTTTTT. Amino acid sequence: CSARLAANTGELFF. The J gene is TRBJ2-2, the V gene TRBV20-1; D remains ambiguous. This CDR3 region has 14 residues. Deletions cut 2 bases from V and 0 bases from J, with 7 bases between. Germline V gene data show CDR1 as DFQATT and CDR2 as SNEGSKA (reference sequence).

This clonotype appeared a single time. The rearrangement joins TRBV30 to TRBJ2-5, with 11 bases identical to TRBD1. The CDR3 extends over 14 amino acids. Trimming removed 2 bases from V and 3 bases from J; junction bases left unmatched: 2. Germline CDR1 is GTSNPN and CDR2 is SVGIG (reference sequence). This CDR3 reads CAWSPGQGEETQYF. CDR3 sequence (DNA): TGTGCCTGGAGTCCGGGACAGGGGGAAGAGACCCAGTACTTC. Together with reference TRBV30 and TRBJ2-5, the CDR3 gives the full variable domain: SQTIHQWPATLVQPVGSPLSLECTVEGTSNPNLYWYRQAAGRGLQLLFYSVGIGQISSEVPQNLSASRPQDRQFILSSKKLLLSDSGFYLCAWSPGQGEETQYFGPGTRLLVL.

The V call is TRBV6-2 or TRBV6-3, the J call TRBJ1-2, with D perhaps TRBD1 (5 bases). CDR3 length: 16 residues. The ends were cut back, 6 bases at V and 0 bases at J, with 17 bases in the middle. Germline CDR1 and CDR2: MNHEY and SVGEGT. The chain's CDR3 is CASSSDRTPTNYGYTF. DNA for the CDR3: TGTGCCAGCAGCTCAGACCGGACACCTACTAACTATGGCTACACCTTC.

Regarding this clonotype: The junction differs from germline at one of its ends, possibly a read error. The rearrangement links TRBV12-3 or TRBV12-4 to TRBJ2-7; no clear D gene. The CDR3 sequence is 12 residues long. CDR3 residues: CASSPRSDDQYF. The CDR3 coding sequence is TGTGCCAGCAGTCCAAGATCTGACGATCAGTACTTC.

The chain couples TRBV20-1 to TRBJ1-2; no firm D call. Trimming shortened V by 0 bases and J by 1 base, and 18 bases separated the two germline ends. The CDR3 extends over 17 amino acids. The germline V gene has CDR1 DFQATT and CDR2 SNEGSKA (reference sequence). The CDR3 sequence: CSARDSFGKRFNYGYTF. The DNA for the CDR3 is TGCAGTGCTAGAGACTCCTTTGGGAAGAGATTTAACTATGGCTACACCTTC.

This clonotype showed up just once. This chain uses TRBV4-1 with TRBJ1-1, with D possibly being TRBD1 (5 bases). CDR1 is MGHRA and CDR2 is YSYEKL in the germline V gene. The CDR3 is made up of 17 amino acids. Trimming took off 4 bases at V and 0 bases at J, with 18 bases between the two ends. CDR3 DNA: TGCGCCAGCAGCCCCCCTAGGGGCCTCCGGTTGAACACTGAAGCTTTCTTT. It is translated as CASSPPRGLRLNTEAFF.

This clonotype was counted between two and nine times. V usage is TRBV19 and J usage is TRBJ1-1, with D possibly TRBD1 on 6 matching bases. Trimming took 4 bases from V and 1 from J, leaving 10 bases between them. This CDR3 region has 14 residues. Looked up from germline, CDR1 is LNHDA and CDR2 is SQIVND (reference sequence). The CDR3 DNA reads TGTGCCAGTAGTAAGGGGGGCCCGAACACTGAAGCTTTCTTT. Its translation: CASSKGGPNTEAFF.

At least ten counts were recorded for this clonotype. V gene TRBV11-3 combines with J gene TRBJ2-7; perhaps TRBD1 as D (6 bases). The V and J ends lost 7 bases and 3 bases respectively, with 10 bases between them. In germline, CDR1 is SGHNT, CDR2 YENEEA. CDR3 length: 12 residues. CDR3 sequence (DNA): TGTGCCAGCACGTCACAGGGCTACGAGCAGTACTTC. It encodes CASTSQGYEQYF.

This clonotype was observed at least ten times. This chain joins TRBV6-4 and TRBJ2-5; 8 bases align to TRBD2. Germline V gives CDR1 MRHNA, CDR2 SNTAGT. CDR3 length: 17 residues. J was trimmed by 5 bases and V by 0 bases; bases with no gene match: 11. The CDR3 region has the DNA TGTGCCAGCAGTGACTCCCGACGGAGCGGGGGAGTTGAGACCCAGTACTTC. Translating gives CASSDSRRSGGVETQYF.

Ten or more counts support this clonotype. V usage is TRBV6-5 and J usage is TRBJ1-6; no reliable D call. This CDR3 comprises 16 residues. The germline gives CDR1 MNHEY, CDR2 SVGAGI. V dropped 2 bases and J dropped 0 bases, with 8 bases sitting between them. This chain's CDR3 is CASSYDSLSYNSPLHF. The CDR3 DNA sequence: TGTGCCAGCAGTTACGATTCCCTCTCCTATAATTCACCCCTCCACTTT.

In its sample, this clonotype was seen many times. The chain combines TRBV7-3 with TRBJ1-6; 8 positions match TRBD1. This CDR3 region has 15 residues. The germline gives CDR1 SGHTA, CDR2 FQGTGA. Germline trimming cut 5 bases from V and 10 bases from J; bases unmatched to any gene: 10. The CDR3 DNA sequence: TGTGCCAGCAGCCTCGTATCAGGGGGCGAATCACCCCTCCACTTT. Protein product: CASSLVSGGESPLHF. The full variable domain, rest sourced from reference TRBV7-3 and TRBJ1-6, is GAGVSQTPSNKVTEKGKYVELRCDPISGHTALYWYRQSLGQGPEFLIYFQGTGAADDSGLPNDRFFAVRPEGSVSTLKIQRTERGDSAVYLCASSLVSGGESPLHFGNGTRLTVT.

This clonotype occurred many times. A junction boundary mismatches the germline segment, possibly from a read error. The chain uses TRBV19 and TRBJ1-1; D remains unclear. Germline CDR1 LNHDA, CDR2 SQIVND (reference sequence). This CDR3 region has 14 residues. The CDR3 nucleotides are TGTGCCAGTGGTATCCGGGCAACAGACACTGAAGCTTTCTTT. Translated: CASGIRATDTEAFF.

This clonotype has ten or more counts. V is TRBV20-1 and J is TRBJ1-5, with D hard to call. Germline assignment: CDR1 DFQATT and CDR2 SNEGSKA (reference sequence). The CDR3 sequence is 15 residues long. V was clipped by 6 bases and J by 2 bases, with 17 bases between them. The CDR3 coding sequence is TGCAGTGCCTTGATTGGGGTGACTGGCAATCAGCCCCAGCATTTT. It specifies CSALIGVTGNQPQHF.

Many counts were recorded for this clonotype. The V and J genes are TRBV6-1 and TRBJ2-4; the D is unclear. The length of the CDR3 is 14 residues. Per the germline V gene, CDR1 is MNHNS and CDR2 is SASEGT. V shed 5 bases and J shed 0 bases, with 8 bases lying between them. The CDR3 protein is CASSPEPAKNIQYF. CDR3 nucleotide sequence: TGTGCCAGCAGTCCAGAACCAGCCAAAAACATTCAGTACTTC.

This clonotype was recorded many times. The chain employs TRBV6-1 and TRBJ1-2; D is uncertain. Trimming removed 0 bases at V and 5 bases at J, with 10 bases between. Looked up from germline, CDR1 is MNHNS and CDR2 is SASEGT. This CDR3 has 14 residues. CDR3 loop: CASSEAGERYGYTF. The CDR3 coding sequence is TGTGCCAGCAGTGAAGCGGGAGAGAGATATGGCTACACCTTC.

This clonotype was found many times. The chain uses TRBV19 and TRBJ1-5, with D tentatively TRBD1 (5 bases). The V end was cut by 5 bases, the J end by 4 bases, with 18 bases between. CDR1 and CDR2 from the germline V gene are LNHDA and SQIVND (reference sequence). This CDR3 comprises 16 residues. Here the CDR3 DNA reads TGTGCCAGTAGTCTCCTTGACATCCAGGGTAATCAGCCCCAGCATTTT. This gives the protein CASSLLDIQGNQPQHF.

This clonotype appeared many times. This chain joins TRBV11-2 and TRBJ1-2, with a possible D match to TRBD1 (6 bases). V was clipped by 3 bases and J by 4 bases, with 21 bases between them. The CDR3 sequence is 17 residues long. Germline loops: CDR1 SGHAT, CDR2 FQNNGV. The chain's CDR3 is CASSFGGGRTERYGYTF. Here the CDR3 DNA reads TGTGCCAGCAGCTTCGGTGGGGGCCGGACGGAGCGCTATGGCTACACCTTC.

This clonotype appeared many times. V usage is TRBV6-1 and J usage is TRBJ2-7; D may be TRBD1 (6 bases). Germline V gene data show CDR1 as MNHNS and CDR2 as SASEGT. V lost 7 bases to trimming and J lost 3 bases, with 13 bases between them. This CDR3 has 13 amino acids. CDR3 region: CASIEDSYYEQYF. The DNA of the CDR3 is TGTGCCAGCATAGAGGACAGTTACTACGAGCAGTACTTC.

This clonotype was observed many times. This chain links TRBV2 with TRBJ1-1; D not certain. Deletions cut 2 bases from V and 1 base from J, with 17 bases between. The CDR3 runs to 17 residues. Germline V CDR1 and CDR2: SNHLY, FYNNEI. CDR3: CASSEQTQLIRNTEAFF. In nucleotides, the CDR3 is TGTGCCAGCAGTGAACAAACGCAGCTAATCAGGAACACTGAAGCTTTCTTT.

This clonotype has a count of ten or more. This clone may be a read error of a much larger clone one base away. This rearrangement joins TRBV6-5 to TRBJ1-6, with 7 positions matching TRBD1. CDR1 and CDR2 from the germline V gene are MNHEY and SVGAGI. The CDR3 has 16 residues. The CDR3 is CASSSMTGTTNSLLHF. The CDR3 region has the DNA TGTGCCAGCAGTTCAATGACAGGGACCACCAATTCACTCCTCCACTTT.

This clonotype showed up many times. The CDR3: CASNRRTAYEQYF. The CDR3 region has the DNA TGTGCCAGCAACAGACGTACTGCTTACGAGCAGTACTTC. V and J are TRBV9 and TRBJ2-7; D remains unclear. The ends were cut back, 6 bases at V and 4 bases at J, with 14 bases in the middle. This CDR3 comprises 13 residues. Germline assignment: CDR1 SGDLS and CDR2 YYNGEE. The variable domain in full, completed from reference TRBV9 and TRBJ2-7, reads DSGVTQTPKHLITATGQRVTLRCSPRSGDLSVYWYQQSLDQGLQFLIQYYNGEERAKGNILERFSAQQFPDLHSELNLSSLELGDSALYFCASNRRTAYEQYFGPGTRLTVT.